In this sample, the clone carrying this T cell receptor beta chain turned up a few times. Its antigen is unknown. This CDR3 comprises 11 residues. Between the trimmed V and J ends, which lost 3 bases and 14 bases, there was a span of 11 bases. Germline V gene lookup returns CDR1 LNHDA and CDR2 SQIVND (reference sequence). TCRdb re-called the reads with MiXCR, one entry per CDR3 protein. The sample consists of roughly 990,000 distinct CDR3 sequences, roughly 30% of them appearing once. This entry comes from a study of T cell repertoires in cytomegalovirus infection. Study as a whole: Selected CMV epitopes included recently identified HLA-C-restricted ones as well as well-studied HLA-B-restricted ones. Matching HLA type and CMV infection were both indicated by public TCR beta signatures. General study results and limits: Frequencies of public TCR beta families were cumulated, and this identified carriers of CMV plus the relevant HLA. Predominance within the ex vivo response was attributable to HLA-C-restricted CMV-specific TCR beta clonotypes.

The source was cultured CD8+ T cells from PBMCs, collected from culture after CMV antigen stimulation. This chain links TRBV19 with TRBJ2-1; D remains unclear. This clonotype was sampled from a human donor in good health (CMV status not recorded). Some clones in this sample may be carry-over from other donors' samples. The CDR3 coding sequence is TGTGCCAGTAGTATGCTTGACAAGGAGTTCTTC. Translation: CASSMLDKEFF.